This is a list of T cell receptor beta chains from one sample in a study of shared clonotypes between healthy human individuals. The repertoire was sequenced with immunoSEQ multiplex PCR; TCRdb's copy has only in-frame clones and lacks some. In the table there are some 380,000 clones, around 96% of which are singletons. Specimen: memory CD8+ T cells sorted from blood. The receptors were sampled from a man aged 25 to 40 in good health. CDR3s include the opening cysteine and the closing phenylalanine or tryptophan. A D gene is named only where the DNA matches it firmly. Size tells how often a clone was seen (once, few, many) or the class of an expanded clone, and some rows leave it out.

V gene: TRBV30; J gene: TRBJ1-5; D gene: -; clone size: -; CDR3 DNA: TGTGCCTGGAGTGTAGGATGGGGGGGCACTCAGCCCCAGCATTTT; CDR3 protein: CAWSVGWGGTQPQHF
V gene: TRBV19; J gene: TRBJ1-5; D gene: -; clone size: -; CDR3 DNA: TGTGCCAGTAGTATAGATCTTTGGACAACTTATAGCAATCAGCCCCAGCATTTT; CDR3 protein: CASSIDLWTTYSNQPQHF
V gene: TRBV30; J gene: TRBJ2-7; D gene: TRBD1; clone size: -; CDR3 DNA: TGTGCCTGGAGACAGGGGGCGTACGAGCAGTACTTC; CDR3 protein: CAWRQGAYEQYF
V gene: TRBV5-1; J gene: TRBJ2-7; D gene: -; clone size: -; CDR3 DNA: TGCGCCAGCAGCTTGCGCCAGGGGAGCCCCTCCTACGAGCAGTACTTC; CDR3 protein: CASSLRQGSPSYEQYF
V gene: TRBV30; J gene: TRBJ2-1; D gene: -; clone size: -; CDR3 DNA: TGTGCCTGGAGTGGGCGAATGACCGTCAATGAGCAGTTCTTC; CDR3 protein: CAWSGRMTVNEQFF
V gene: TRBV30; J gene: TRBJ1-6; D gene: -; clone size: once; CDR3 DNA: TGTGCCTGGAGATTTTACGGGACTCTTAATTCACCCCTCCACTTT; CDR3 protein: CAWRFYGTLNSPLHF
V gene: TRBV10-3; J gene: TRBJ1-2; D gene: -; clone size: -; CDR3 DNA: TGTGCCATCAGTGGGGACAACTATGGCTACACCTTC; CDR3 protein: CAISGDNYGYTF
V gene: TRBV11-3; J gene: TRBJ2-1; D gene: -; clone size: -; CDR3 DNA: TGTGCCAGCAGCTTACTGGACAGCCCGAACAATGAGCAGTTCTTC; CDR3 protein: CASSLLDSPNNEQFF
V gene: TRBV2; J gene: TRBJ2-3; D gene: -; clone size: -; CDR3 DNA: TGTGCCAGCGCTAGCGATCGCACAGATACGCAGTATTTT; CDR3 protein: CASASDRTDTQYF
V gene: TRBV2; J gene: TRBJ2-5; D gene: -; clone size: -; CDR3 DNA: TGTGCCAGCCTGTGGGGGGAGACCCAGTACTTC; CDR3 protein: CASLWGETQYF
V gene: TRBV25-1; J gene: TRBJ2-7; D gene: TRBD1; clone size: -; CDR3 DNA: TGTGCCAGCAGCGCCGGGACAGGGCCCTACGAGCAGTACTTC; CDR3 protein: CASSAGTGPYEQYF
V gene: TRBV28; J gene: TRBJ2-7; D gene: -; clone size: -; CDR3 DNA: TGTGCCAGCACCCGGGCAGGGAGGTCCTACGAGCAGTACTTC; CDR3 protein: CASTRAGRSYEQYF
V gene: TRBV4-2; J gene: TRBJ1-2; D gene: -; clone size: -; CDR3 DNA: TGTGCCAGCAGCCAAGGAAACTATGGCTACACCTTC; CDR3 protein: CASSQGNYGYTF
V gene: TRBV5-1; J gene: TRBJ2-7; D gene: -; clone size: -; CDR3 DNA: TGCGCCAGCAGCTTGGACGGCCCCTACGAGCAGTACTTC; CDR3 protein: CASSLDGPYEQYF
V gene: TRBV18; J gene: TRBJ2-5; D gene: -; clone size: -; CDR3 DNA: TGTGCCAGCTCTCAATCCCAAGAGACCCAGTACTTC; CDR3 protein: CASSQSQETQYF
V gene: TRBV6-4; J gene: TRBJ2-7; D gene: -; clone size: -; CDR3 DNA: TGTGCCAGCAGTGAGCCCCAGGGTTACGAGCAGTACTTC; CDR3 protein: CASSEPQGYEQYF
V gene: TRBV28; J gene: TRBJ1-3; D gene: -; clone size: -; CDR3 DNA: TGTGCCAGCAGAACAGGATTCTCTGGAAACACCATATATTTT; CDR3 protein: CASRTGFSGNTIYF
V gene: TRBV5-1; J gene: TRBJ2-7; D gene: TRBD2; clone size: once; CDR3 DNA: TGCGCCAGCAGCTCCATAGCGGGAGTCTTCGAGCAGTACTTC; CDR3 protein: CASSSIAGVFEQYF
V gene: TRBV5-1; J gene: TRBJ2-7; D gene: -; clone size: once; CDR3 DNA: TGCGCCAGCAGCTTGGCCAGGAGCCACGAGCAGTACTTC; CDR3 protein: CASSLARSHEQYF
V gene: TRBV2; J gene: TRBJ2-2; D gene: TRBD2; clone size: -; CDR3 DNA: TGTGCCAGCAGTACCTCCGTGACTAGCGGGAGAACGAACACCGGGGAGCTGTTTTTT; CDR3 protein: CASSTSVTSGRTNTGELFF
V gene: TRBV9; J gene: TRBJ2-3; D gene: TRBD2; clone size: -; CDR3 DNA: TGTGCCAGCAGCCCCCGACTAGCGATCAGCACAGATACGCAGTATTTT; CDR3 protein: CASSPRLAISTDTQYF
V gene: TRBV18; J gene: TRBJ2-1; D gene: -; clone size: -; CDR3 DNA: TGTGCCAGCTTTTCCGGAGGGAGCTCCTACAATGAGCAGTTCTTC; CDR3 protein: CASFSGGSSYNEQFF
V gene: TRBV14; J gene: TRBJ2-7; D gene: -; clone size: -; CDR3 DNA: TGTGCCAGCAGCCAAGGAAGCTGGCCCTCAACCTACGAGCAGTACTTC; CDR3 protein: CASSQGSWPSTYEQYF
V gene: TRBV6-1; J gene: TRBJ2-7; D gene: TRBD1; clone size: -; CDR3 DNA: TGTGCCAGCAGTCCTATCGGGACAGGGGGCTACGAGCAGTACTTC; CDR3 protein: CASSPIGTGGYEQYF
V gene: TRBV5-4; J gene: TRBJ2-5; D gene: TRBD1; clone size: once; CDR3 DNA: TGTGCCAGCAGCTCACCGGACAGGGGGGGGACCCAGTACTTC; CDR3 protein: CASSSPDRGGTQYF
V gene: TRBV9; J gene: TRBJ2-2; D gene: -; clone size: -; CDR3 DNA: TGTGCCAGCAGCGTAGAAGGGGTAGCCGGGGAGCTGTTTTTT; CDR3 protein: CASSVEGVAGELFF
V gene: TRBV4-1; J gene: TRBJ1-2; D gene: -; clone size: -; CDR3 DNA: TGCGCCAGCAGCCCCCGGGGCCCCGGCGGGTATGGCTACACCTTC; CDR3 protein: CASSPRGPGGYGYTF
V gene: TRBV25-1; J gene: TRBJ1-1; D gene: -; clone size: -; CDR3 DNA: TGTGCCAGCAGTGAGCCAGGGACGGATGAAGCTTTCTTT; CDR3 protein: CASSEPGTDEAFF
V gene: TRBV5-1; J gene: TRBJ2-2; D gene: -; clone size: -; CDR3 DNA: TGCGCCAGCGACCCAGGTCCTGACCCCACCGGGGAGCTGTTTTTT; CDR3 protein: CASDPGPDPTGELFF
V gene: TRBV5-1; J gene: TRBJ2-7; D gene: -; clone size: once; CDR3 DNA: TGCGCCAGCAGCTTCACAGCTTCCTACGAGCAGTACTTC; CDR3 protein: CASSFTASYEQYF
V gene: TRBV6-1; J gene: TRBJ2-5; D gene: -; clone size: -; CDR3 DNA: TGTGCCAGCAGTGGAGAACAGGGCTACGAGACCCAGTACTTC; CDR3 protein: CASSGEQGYETQYF
V gene: TRBV28; J gene: TRBJ2-7; D gene: -; clone size: -; CDR3 DNA: TGTGCCAGCAGTTTAACCGGGGCTCTCTACGAGCAGTACTTC; CDR3 protein: CASSLTGALYEQYF
V gene: TRBV19; J gene: TRBJ2-4; D gene: -; clone size: -; CDR3 DNA: TGTGCCAGTAGTATAAGACAGGCTGCCAAAAACATTCAGTACTTC; CDR3 protein: CASSIRQAAKNIQYF
V gene: TRBV5-5; J gene: TRBJ2-2; D gene: TRBD1; clone size: -; CDR3 DNA: TGTGCCAGCAGCCCCCGGACAGGCGCCGGGGAGCTGTTTTTT; CDR3 protein: CASSPRTGAGELFF
V gene: TRBV21-1; J gene: TRBJ2-7; D gene: -; clone size: -; CDR3 DNA: TGTGCCCCCAAGTTGGACGAGCAGTACTTC; CDR3 protein: CAPKLDEQYF
V gene: TRBV7-3; J gene: TRBJ2-2; D gene: -; clone size: -; CDR3 DNA: TGTGCCAGCAGCTTAATCGGGGCCGGGGAGCTGTTTTTT; CDR3 protein: CASSLIGAGELFF
V gene: TRBV28; J gene: TRBJ2-7; D gene: -; clone size: -; CDR3 DNA: TGTGCCAGCAGCAGTACCGGGTTCGGGCAGTACTTC; CDR3 protein: CASSSTGFGQYF
V gene: TRBV6-1; J gene: TRBJ1-5; D gene: TRBD1; clone size: -; CDR3 DNA: TGTGCCAGCGGCGAGGACAGGGAAAATCAGCCCCAGCATTTT; CDR3 protein: CASGEDRENQPQHF
V gene: TRBV28; J gene: TRBJ2-1; D gene: TRBD2; clone size: -; CDR3 DNA: TGTGCCAGCATGTCTAGCGGGAGTTTCTCCTACAATGAGCAGTTCTTC; CDR3 protein: CASMSSGSFSYNEQFF
V gene: TRBV6-5; J gene: TRBJ2-7; D gene: TRBD2; clone size: -; CDR3 DNA: TGTGCCAGCAGCTATAGCGGGAGGCCGAGCGAGGGGCAGTACTTC; CDR3 protein: CASSYSGRPSEGQYF
V gene: TRBV9; J gene: TRBJ2-1; D gene: -; clone size: -; CDR3 DNA: TGTGCCAGCAGCGTTAGCTACAATGAGCAGTTCTTC; CDR3 protein: CASSVSYNEQFF
V gene: TRBV6-5; J gene: TRBJ1-2; D gene: -; clone size: -; CDR3 DNA: TGTGCCAGCAGTTACTCGTACTTTTTTTTACAGAATGGCTACACCTTC; CDR3 protein: CASSYSYFFLQNGYTF
V gene: TRBV6-6; J gene: TRBJ1-2; D gene: -; clone size: -; CDR3 DNA: TGTGCCAGCAGGTCAATATTAGGCGACTCTAACTATGGCTACACCTTC; CDR3 protein: CASRSILGDSNYGYTF
V gene: TRBV20-1; J gene: TRBJ2-1; D gene: -; clone size: once; CDR3 DNA: TGCAGTGCTCACCGCAATGAGCAGTTCTTC; CDR3 protein: CSAHRNEQFF
V gene: TRBV19; J gene: TRBJ1-5; D gene: -; clone size: -; CDR3 DNA: TGTGCCAGTGGGCGGGGAGATAGCAATCAGCCCCAGCATTTT; CDR3 protein: CASGRGDSNQPQHF
V gene: TRBV7-9; J gene: TRBJ2-1; D gene: -; clone size: -; CDR3 DNA: TGTGCCAGCAGCTTAGTGCTGAGCTCCTACAATGAGCAGTTCTTC; CDR3 protein: CASSLVLSSYNEQFF
V gene: TRBV6-6; J gene: TRBJ2-3; D gene: -; clone size: -; CDR3 DNA: TGTGCCAGCAGTTACCTTCTGGGGGAAGCAGATACGCAGTATTTT; CDR3 protein: CASSYLLGEADTQYF
V gene: TRBV30; J gene: TRBJ2-3; D gene: -; clone size: -; CDR3 DNA: TGTGCCTGGAGTGTACGGCTCACGCGTACAGATACGCAGTATTTT; CDR3 protein: CAWSVRLTRTDTQYF
V gene: TRBV6-1; J gene: TRBJ2-3; D gene: -; clone size: -; CDR3 DNA: TGTGCCAGCAGGGAGAGTACAGATACGCAGTATTTT; CDR3 protein: CASRESTDTQYF
V gene: TRBV4-2; J gene: TRBJ2-3; D gene: TRBD2; clone size: -; CDR3 DNA: TGTGCCAGCAATCCGGGACTAGCGGGAGTTGAAGATACGCAGTATTTT; CDR3 protein: CASNPGLAGVEDTQYF